Listed below are T cell receptor beta chains from one sample, sequenced in a study of OX40 agonist ivuxolimab in advanced cancers. Only in-frame clones appear in the TCRdb table, and some are missing; sequencing was by immunoSEQ multiplex PCR. The sample yields approximately 66,000 clones, around 84% seen once. This specimen was CD4+ or CD8+ T cells sorted from blood, taken in a trial of the OX40 agonist ivuxolimab. These receptors came from an adult with an advanced solid tumor such as melanoma, head and neck, liver or kidney cancer. Each CDR3 is given with its conserved first and last residue. D genes are given only for firm matches. The listing skips clone size in some rows; elsewhere it reads once, few, many or a size class.

D	V	J	size	CDR3	DNA
.	TRBV30	TRBJ1-3	few	CAWSPEMVTRNTIYF	TGTGCCTGGAGCCCCGAGATGGTTACGCGAAACACCATATATTTT
.	TRBV27	TRBJ1-5	.	CASSLIGDQPQHF	TGTGCCAGCAGTTTAATCGGGGATCAGCCCCAGCATTTT
TRBD2	TRBV28	TRBJ2-5	once	CASSLLPLAGLLGETQYF	TGTGCCAGCAGTTTACTCCCACTAGCGGGGCTGCTCGGGGAGACCCAGTACTTC
.	TRBV6-5	TRBJ2-2	.	CASRLPQGSTGELFF	TGTGCCAGCAGACTCCCACAGGGCTCCACCGGGGAGCTGTTTTTT
.	TRBV28	TRBJ2-7	.	CASSLGGAGGYEQYF	TGTGCCAGCAGTTTGGGAGGGGCAGGGGGATACGAGCAGTACTTC
TRBD1	TRBV11-2	TRBJ1-1	.	CASSSRGSTEAFF	TGTGCCAGCAGCTCCAGGGGGAGCACTGAAGCTTTCTTT
TRBD2	TRBV4-2	TRBJ2-1	.	CASSPAAERGEQFF	TGTGCCAGCAGCCCCGCGGCTGAGCGGGGTGAGCAGTTCTTC
.	TRBV5-4	TRBJ2-7	few	CASSFRQEGEQYF	TGTGCCAGCAGCTTCCGACAGGAGGGCGAGCAGTACTTC
.	TRBV19	TRBJ1-5	.	CASSIGPNNQPQHF	TGTGCCAGTAGTATTGGTCCGAACAATCAGCCCCAGCATTTT
TRBD1	TRBV4-2	TRBJ1-1	.	CASSHAGQGKNTEAFF	TGTGCCAGCAGCCACGCTGGACAGGGGAAGAACACTGAAGCTTTCTTT
TRBD1	TRBV7-6	TRBJ1-1	.	CASSSSTGGNTEAFF	TGTGCCAGCAGCTCCTCGACAGGGGGTAACACTGAAGCTTTCTTT
.	TRBV27	TRBJ2-3	few	CASSLSAGTDTQYF	TGTGCCAGCAGTTTATCAGCGGGTACAGATACGCAGTATTTT
.	TRBV6-6	TRBJ2-7	.	CASSEGWSSYEQYF	TGTGCCAGCAGCGAAGGCTGGAGCTCCTACGAGCAGTACTTC
TRBD1	TRBV5-1	TRBJ2-7	.	CASSRRTGGSSYEQYF	TGCGCCAGCAGCCGTAGGACAGGGGGGTCCTCCTACGAGCAGTACTTC
.	TRBV11-2	TRBJ2-3	few	CASAGLTTDTQYF	TGTGCCAGCGCGGGACTGACCACAGATACGCAGTATTTT
.	TRBV18	TRBJ2-7	.	CASSRGGSFYEQYF	TGTGCCAGCTCACGGGGAGGCTCGTTCTACGAGCAGTACTTC
.	TRBV27	TRBJ1-2	.	CASSPRGGESYYGYTF	TGTGCCAGCAGTCCCCGCGGGGGGGAGAGCTACTATGGCTACACCTTC
.	TRBV30	TRBJ2-7	.	CAWSWGSYEQYF	TGTGCCTGGAGTTGGGGGTCCTACGAGCAGTACTTC
TRBD2	TRBV7-3	TRBJ2-3	.	CASSPGLAGGRGTDTQYF	TGTGCCAGCAGCCCGGGACTAGCGGGAGGACGGGGCACAGATACGCAGTATTTT
.	TRBV7-2	TRBJ2-2	.	CASSQGYARSNTGELFF	TGTGCCAGCAGCCAGGGGTACGCCCGATCGAACACCGGGGAGCTGTTTTTT
TRBD2	TRBV7-2	TRBJ2-3	.	CASSLGLAGGLDTQYF	TGTGCCAGCAGCTTAGGACTAGCGGGGGGGCTCGATACGCAGTATTTT
.	TRBV10-3	TRBJ1-3	.	CASSDLGDTIYF	TGTGCCAGCAGTGATTTGGGGGACACCATATATTTT
TRBD1	TRBV6-6	TRBJ1-3	.	CATRTGGGGNTIYF	TGTGCCACAAGGACAGGGGGCGGTGGAAACACCATATATTTT
.	TRBV29-1	TRBJ1-5	once	CSALLVQAGAYNQPQHF	TGCAGCGCTCTCCTGGTACAGGCTGGGGCCTACAATCAGCCCCAGCATTTT
TRBD1	TRBV5-1	TRBJ1-1	.	CASSLGTGYTEAFF	TGCGCCAGCAGCTTGGGGACAGGGTATACTGAAGCTTTCTTT
.	TRBV5-6	TRBJ2-7	.	CASSLAGTPWEQYF	TGTGCCAGCAGCTTGGCCGGTACTCCTTGGGAGCAGTACTTC
.	TRBV11-3	TRBJ2-5	few	CASTLRQRAGETQYF	TGTGCCAGCACCTTAAGACAGCGGGCGGGAGAGACCCAGTACTTC
.	TRBV7-9	TRBJ2-7	.	CASSPNPF	TGTGCCAGCAGCCCCAATCCGTTC
.	TRBV6-5	TRBJ2-5	.	CASSYSDPGGTQYF	TGTGCCAGCAGTTACTCCGACCCCGGAGGGACCCAGTACTTC
TRBD1	TRBV27	TRBJ1-1	.	CAIRGLGTEAFF	TGTGCCATCAGGGGGCTAGGCACTGAAGCTTTCTTT
.	TRBV29-1	TRBJ1-2	.	CSVAPPSIGYTF	TGCAGCGTAGCTCCTCCGTCGATTGGCTACACCTTC
.	TRBV9	TRBJ1-2	.	CASSSPGYYGYTF	TGTGCCAGCAGCTCCCCGGGCTACTATGGCTACACCTTC
TRBD1	TRBV6-1	TRBJ2-1	.	CATKDRGGGEQFF	TGTGCCACCAAAGACAGGGGTGGTGGTGAGCAGTTCTTC
.	TRBV29-1	TRBJ1-1	.	CSYTNTEAFF	TGCAGCTATACGAACACTGAAGCTTTCTTT
TRBD2	TRBV10-2	TRBJ2-3	.	CASSESGTSGTTDTQYF	TGCGCCAGCAGTGAGTCCGGGACTAGCGGGACCACAGATACGCAGTATTTT
.	TRBV7-2	TRBJ1-1	.	CASSLSQGNTEAFF	TGTGCCAGCAGCTTATCTCAGGGGAACACTGAAGCTTTCTTT
.	TRBV11-2	TRBJ1-1	.	CASSLGGSDTEAFF	TGTGCCAGCAGCTTAGGGGGGAGCGACACTGAAGCTTTCTTT
TRBD2	TRBV4-3	TRBJ2-1	.	CASSQDTSGSYNEQFF	TGCGCCAGCAGCCAAGACACTAGCGGATCCTACAATGAGCAGTTCTTC
TRBD2	TRBV5-1	TRBJ2-2	.	CASSSGTTPGELFF	TGCGCCAGCAGCTCCGGGACTACCCCCGGGGAGCTGTTTTTT
.	TRBV12-5	TRBJ2-2	.	CASDGGLFF	TGTGCTAGTGACGGGGGGCTGTTTTTT
TRBD1	TRBV12-5	TRBJ2-5	.	CASGLGGQGTGRGETQYF	TGTGCTAGTGGTTTGGGGGGACAGGGGACCGGTCGCGGGGAGACCCAGTACTTC
TRBD2	TRBV5-8	TRBJ2-4	.	CASRREGNLFGIQYF	TGTGCCAGCAGGAGGGAGGGCAACCTCTTCGGTATTCAGTACTTC
TRBD2	TRBV6-5	TRBJ2-5	.	CASSRTGGLETQYF	TGTGCCAGCAGCCGAACGGGGGGACTGGAGACCCAGTACTTC
.	TRBV29-1	TRBJ1-2	.	CSVQGSGANYGYTF	TGCAGCGTCCAGGGATCGGGGGCGAACTATGGCTACACCTTC
.	TRBV29-1	TRBJ1-4	.	CSVLGGGNEKLFF	TGCAGCGTTCTGGGTGGGGGAAATGAAAAACTGTTTTTT
.	TRBV5-1	TRBJ1-2	.	CASSLAGDGYTF	TGCGCCAGCAGCTTGGCGGGGGATGGCTACACCTTC
.	TRBV27	TRBJ1-4	.	CASRRPGTTNEKLFF	TGTGCCAGCAGGAGACCAGGAACAACTAATGAAAAACTGTTTTTT